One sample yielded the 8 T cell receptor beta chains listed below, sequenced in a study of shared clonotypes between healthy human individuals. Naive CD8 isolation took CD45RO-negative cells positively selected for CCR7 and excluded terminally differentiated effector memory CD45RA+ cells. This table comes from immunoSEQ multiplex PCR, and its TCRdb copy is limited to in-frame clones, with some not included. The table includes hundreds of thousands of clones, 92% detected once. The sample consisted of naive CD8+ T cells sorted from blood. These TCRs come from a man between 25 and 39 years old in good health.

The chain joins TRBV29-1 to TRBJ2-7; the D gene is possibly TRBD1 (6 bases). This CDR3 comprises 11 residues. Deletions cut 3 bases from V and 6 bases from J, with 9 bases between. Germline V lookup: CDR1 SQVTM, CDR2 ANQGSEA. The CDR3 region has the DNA TGCAGCGTTGAGAGGGGGACCGAGCAGTACTTC. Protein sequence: CSVERGTEQYF.

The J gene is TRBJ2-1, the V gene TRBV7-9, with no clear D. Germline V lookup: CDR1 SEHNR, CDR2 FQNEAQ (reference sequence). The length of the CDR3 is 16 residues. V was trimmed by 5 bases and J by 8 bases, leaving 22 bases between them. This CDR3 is CASSTFTGLRSDEQFF. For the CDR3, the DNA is TGTGCCAGCAGCACCTTCACGGGCCTTCGTTCGGATGAGCAGTTCTTC.

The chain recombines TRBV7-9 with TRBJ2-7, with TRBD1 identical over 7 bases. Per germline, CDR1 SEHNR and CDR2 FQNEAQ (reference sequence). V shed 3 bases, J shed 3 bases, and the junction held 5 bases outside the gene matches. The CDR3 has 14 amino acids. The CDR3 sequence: CASSLGDRIYEQYF. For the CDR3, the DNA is TGTGCCAGCAGCTTGGGGGACAGAATCTACGAGCAGTACTTC.

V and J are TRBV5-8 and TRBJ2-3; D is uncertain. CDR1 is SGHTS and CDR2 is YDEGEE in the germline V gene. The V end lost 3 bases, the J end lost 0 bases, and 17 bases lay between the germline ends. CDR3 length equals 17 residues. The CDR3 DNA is TGTGCCAGCAGCTCCAAGGGCACACGCGCTAGCACAGATACGCAGTATTTT. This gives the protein CASSSKGTRASTDTQYF.

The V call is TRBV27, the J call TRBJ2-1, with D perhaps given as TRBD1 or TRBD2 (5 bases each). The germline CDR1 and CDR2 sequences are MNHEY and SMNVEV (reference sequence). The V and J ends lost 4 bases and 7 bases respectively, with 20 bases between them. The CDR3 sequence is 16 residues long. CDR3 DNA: TGTGCCAGCAGTTCCCTCGATATGGGGACGTTTAATGAGCAGTTCTTC. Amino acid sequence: CASSSLDMGTFNEQFF.

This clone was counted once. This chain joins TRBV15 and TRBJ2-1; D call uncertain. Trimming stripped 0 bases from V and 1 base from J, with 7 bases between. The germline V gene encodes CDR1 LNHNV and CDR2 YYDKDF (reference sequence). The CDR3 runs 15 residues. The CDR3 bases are TGTGCCACCAGCAGAGAACCACTATCCTACAATGAGCAGTTCTTC. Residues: CATSREPLSYNEQFF.

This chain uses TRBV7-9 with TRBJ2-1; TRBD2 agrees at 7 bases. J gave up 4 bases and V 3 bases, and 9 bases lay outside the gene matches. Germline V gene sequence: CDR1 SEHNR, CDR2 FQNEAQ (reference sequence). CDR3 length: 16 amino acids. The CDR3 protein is CASSFFTGGGYNEQFF. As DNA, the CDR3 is TGTGCCAGCAGCTTCTTTACGGGGGGTGGGTACAATGAGCAGTTCTTC.

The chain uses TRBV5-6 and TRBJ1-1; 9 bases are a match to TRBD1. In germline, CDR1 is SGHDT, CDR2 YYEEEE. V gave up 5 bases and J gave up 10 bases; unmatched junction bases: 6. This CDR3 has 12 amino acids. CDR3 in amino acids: CASRMTGGVAFF. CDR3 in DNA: TGTGCCAGCAGAATGACAGGGGGTGTAGCTTTCTTT.